The T cell receptor beta chain described here comes from a study of blood T cell repertoires in COVID-19. This CDR3 comprises 13 residues. The ends were cut back, 3 bases at V and 8 bases at J, with 11 bases in the middle. Germline V gives CDR1 SGHVS, CDR2 FNYEAQ. Cohort 3 donors counted as recovered after two negative PCRs, clearance, or resolved symptoms. Methods used by the authors: Amplification with reference gene primers provided the estimates of nucleated cell counts. Assay used: immunoSEQ multiplex PCR; TCRdb lists only in-frame clones, some missing. The V and J calls and clone size come from that table; D and trimming were worked out from the DNA. Of some 170,000 clones in the sample, approximately 80% were seen once.

The rearrangement links TRBV7-6 to TRBJ2-1, with D perhaps TRBD2 (6 bases). The sample consisted of PBMCs or T cells enriched from blood (not recorded which). The receptor was isolated from a man in his forties or fifties who had recovered from COVID-19. The CDR3 DNA reads as TGTGCCAGCAGCTTGGGGGGAATATATGAGCAGTTCTTC. Its protein is CASSLGGIYEQFF.